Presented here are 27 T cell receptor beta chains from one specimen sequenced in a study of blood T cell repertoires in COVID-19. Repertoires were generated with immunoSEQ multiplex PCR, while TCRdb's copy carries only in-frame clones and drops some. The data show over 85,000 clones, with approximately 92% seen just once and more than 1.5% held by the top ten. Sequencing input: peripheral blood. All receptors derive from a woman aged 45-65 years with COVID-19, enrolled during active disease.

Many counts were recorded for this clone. The CDR3 DNA sequence: TGTGCCAGCAGCCAAAATACAGGGGCTGGAAACACCATATATTTT. Its protein product is CASSQNTGAGNTIYF. The rearrangement joins TRBV3-1 (or the pseudogene TRBV3-2) to TRBJ1-3; 7 bases are shared with TRBD1. V lost 2 bases to trimming and J lost 2 bases; unmatched junction nucleotides: 3. The CDR3 has 15 amino acids. Germline CDR1 reads LGHDT; CDR2 reads YNNKEL (reference sequence).

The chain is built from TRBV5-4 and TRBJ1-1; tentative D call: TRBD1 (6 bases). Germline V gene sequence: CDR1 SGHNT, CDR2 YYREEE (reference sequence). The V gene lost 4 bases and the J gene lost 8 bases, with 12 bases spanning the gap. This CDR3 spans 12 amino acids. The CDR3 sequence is CASSPTGQEAFF. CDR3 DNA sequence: TGTGCCAGCAGCCCCACAGGGCAGGAAGCTTTCTTT.

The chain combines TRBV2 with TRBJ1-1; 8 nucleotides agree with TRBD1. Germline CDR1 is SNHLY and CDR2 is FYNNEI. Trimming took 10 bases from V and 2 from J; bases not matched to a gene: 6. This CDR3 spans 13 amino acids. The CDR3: CATPTGANTEAFF. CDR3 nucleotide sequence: TGTGCCACCCCGACAGGGGCCAACACTGAAGCTTTCTTT.

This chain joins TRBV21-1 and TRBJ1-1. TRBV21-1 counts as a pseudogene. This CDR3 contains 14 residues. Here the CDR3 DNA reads TGTGCCAGCAGCAAAACGGGACTTACAACTGAAGCTTTCTTT. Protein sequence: CASSKTGLTTEAFF.

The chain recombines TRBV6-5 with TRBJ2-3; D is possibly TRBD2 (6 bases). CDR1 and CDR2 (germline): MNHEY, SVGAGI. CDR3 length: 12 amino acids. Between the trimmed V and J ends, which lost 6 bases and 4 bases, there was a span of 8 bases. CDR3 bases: TGTGCCAGCAGATCTAGCGCAGATACGCAGTATTTT. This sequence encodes CASRSSADTQYF.

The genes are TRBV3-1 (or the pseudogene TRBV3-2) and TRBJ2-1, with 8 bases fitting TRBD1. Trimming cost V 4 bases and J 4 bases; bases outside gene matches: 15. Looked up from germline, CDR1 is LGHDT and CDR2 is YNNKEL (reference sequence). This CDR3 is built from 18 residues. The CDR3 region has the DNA TGTGCCAGCAGCCCACTTGGACAGGGATGGGGTTTTTACAATGAGCAGTTCTTC. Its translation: CASSPLGQGWGFYNEQFF.

This chain's CDR3 is CASSLYGTGTKDTEAFF. DNA for the CDR3: TGTGCCAGCAGCTTGTACGGGACAGGTACCAAGGACACTGAAGCTTTCTTT. This chain connects TRBV7-3 to TRBJ1-1; 8 bases map to TRBD1. The germline gives CDR1 SGHTA, CDR2 FQGTGA. The CDR3 is 17 amino acids. Trimming at V came to 3 bases and at J to 3 bases, leaving 12 bases not matched to a gene.

The CDR3 here is CAWSVTGPKHNSPLHF. Here the CDR3 DNA reads TGTGCCTGGAGTGTAACAGGCCCTAAACATAATTCACCCCTCCACTTT. The genes are TRBV30 and TRBJ1-6; perhaps TRBD1 as D (5 bases). The germline V and J ends were trimmed by 0 bases and 5 bases, with 14 bases remaining between them. Looked up from germline, CDR1 is GTSNPN and CDR2 is SVGIG (reference sequence). The CDR3 has 16 residues.

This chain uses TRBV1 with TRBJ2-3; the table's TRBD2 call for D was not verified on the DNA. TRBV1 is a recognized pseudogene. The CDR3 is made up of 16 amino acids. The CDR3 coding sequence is TGCACCAGCAGCCAAGTGAGGGTGACTAGCACAGATACGCAGTATTTT. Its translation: CTSSQVRVTSTDTQYF.

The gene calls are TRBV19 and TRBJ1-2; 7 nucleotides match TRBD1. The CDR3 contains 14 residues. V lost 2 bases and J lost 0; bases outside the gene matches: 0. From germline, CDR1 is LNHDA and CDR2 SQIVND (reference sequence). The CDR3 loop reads CASSIRGPNYGYTF. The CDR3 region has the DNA TGTGCCAGTAGTATAAGGGGGCCTAACTATGGCTACACCTTC.

This CDR3 is CASGPPGTEGTQYF. CDR3 nucleotides: TGTGCTAGTGGTCCCCCTGGGACGGAGGGGACCCAGTACTTC. The chain recombines TRBV12-5 with TRBJ2-5; D is possibly TRBD2 (6 bases). CDR3 length equals 14 residues. Germline-derived CDR1 and CDR2 are LGHNT and FRNRAP. Trimming took off 5 bases at V and 7 bases at J, with 17 bases between the two ends.

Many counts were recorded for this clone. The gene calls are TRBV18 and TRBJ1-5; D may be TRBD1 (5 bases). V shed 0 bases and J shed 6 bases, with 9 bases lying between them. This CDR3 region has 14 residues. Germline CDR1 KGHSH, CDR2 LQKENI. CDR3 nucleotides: TGTGCCAGCTCACCACCAACAGGTCGTCAGCCCCAGCATTTT. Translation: CASSPPTGRQPQHF.

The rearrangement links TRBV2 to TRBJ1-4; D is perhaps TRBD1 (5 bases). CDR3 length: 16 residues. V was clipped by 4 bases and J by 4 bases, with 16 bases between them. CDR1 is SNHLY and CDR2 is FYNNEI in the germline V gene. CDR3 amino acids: CASSGGRWRDNEKLFF. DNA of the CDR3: TGTGCCAGCAGTGGGGGCAGGTGGCGGGATAATGAAAAACTGTTTTTT. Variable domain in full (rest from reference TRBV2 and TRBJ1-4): EPEVTQTPSHQVTQMGQEVILRCVPISNHLYFYWYRQILGQKVEFLVSFYNNEISEKSEIFDDQFSVERPDGSNFTLKIRSTKLEDSAMYFCASSGGRWRDNEKLFFGSGTQLSVL.

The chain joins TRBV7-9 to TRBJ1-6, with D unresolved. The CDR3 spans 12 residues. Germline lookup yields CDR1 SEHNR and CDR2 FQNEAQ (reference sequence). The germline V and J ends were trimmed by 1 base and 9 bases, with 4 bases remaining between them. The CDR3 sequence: CASSLGSSPLHF. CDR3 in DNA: TGTGCCAGCAGCTTAGGGAGTTCACCCCTCCACTTT.

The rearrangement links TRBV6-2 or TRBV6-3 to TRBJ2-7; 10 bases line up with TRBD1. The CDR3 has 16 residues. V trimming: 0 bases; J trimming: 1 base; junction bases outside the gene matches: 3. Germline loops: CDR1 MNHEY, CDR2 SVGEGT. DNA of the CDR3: TGTGCCAGCAGTTACTCGACGGACAGGGGGTCCTACGAGCAGTACTTC. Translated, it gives CASSYSTDRGSYEQYF.

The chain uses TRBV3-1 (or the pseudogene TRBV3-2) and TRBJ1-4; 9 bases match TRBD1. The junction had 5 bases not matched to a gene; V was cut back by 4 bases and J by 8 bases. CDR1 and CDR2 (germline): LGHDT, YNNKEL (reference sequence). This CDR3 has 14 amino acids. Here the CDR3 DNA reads TGTGCCAGCAGCCCCCGGGACAGGGAGGAAAAACTGTTTTTT. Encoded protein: CASSPRDREEKLFF.

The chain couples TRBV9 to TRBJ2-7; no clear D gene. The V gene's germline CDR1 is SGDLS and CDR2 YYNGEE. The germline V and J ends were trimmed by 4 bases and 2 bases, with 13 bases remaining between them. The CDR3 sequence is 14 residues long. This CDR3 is CASSPFFVAYEQYF. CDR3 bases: TGTGCCAGCAGCCCTTTTTTCGTTGCCTACGAGCAGTACTTC.

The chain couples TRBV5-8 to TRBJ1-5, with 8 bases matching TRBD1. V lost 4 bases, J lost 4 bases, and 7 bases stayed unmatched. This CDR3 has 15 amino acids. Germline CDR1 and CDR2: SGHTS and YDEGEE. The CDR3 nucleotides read TGTGCCAGCAGCACCGGACAGGGCCCTAATCAGCCCCAGCATTTT. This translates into CASSTGQGPNQPQHF.

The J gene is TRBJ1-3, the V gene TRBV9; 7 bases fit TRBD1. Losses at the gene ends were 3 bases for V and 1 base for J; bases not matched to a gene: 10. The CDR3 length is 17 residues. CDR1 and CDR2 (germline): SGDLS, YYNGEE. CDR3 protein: CASSAQGFQLSGNTIYF. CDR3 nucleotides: TGTGCCAGCAGCGCACAGGGGTTCCAGCTTTCTGGAAACACCATATATTTT.

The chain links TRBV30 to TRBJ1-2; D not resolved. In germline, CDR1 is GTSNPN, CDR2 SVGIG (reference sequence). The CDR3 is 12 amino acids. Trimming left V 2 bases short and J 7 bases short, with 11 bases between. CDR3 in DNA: TGTGCCTGGAGTACTGGAGGACCTGGCTACACCTTC. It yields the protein CAWSTGGPGYTF.

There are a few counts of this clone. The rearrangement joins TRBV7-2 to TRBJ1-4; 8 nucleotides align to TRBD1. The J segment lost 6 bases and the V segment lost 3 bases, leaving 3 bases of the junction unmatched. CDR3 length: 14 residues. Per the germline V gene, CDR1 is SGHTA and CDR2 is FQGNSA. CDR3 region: CASSFRGRDEKLFF. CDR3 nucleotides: TGTGCCAGCAGCTTCAGGGGGCGAGATGAAAAACTGTTTTTT.

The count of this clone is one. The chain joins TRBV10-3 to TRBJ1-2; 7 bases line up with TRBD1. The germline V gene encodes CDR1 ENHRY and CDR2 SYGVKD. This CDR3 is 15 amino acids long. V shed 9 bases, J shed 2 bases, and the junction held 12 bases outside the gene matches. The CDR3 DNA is TGTGCCATTCAACAGGGGACAGCGAAAAACTATGGCTACACCTTC. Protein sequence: CAIQQGTAKNYGYTF.

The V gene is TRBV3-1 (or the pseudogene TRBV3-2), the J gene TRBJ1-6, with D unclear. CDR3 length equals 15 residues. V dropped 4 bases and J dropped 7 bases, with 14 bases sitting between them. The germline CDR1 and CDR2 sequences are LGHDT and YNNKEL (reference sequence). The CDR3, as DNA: TGTGCCAGCAGCCCCTCGGGAACCCCCAATTCACCCCTCCACTTT. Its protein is CASSPSGTPNSPLHF.

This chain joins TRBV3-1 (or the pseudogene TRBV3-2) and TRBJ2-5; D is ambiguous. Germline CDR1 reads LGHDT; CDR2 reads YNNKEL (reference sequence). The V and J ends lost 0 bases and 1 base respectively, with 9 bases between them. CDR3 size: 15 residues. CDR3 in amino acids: CASSQESQVQETQYF. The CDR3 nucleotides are TGTGCCAGCAGCCAAGAGAGCCAGGTCCAAGAGACCCAGTACTTC.

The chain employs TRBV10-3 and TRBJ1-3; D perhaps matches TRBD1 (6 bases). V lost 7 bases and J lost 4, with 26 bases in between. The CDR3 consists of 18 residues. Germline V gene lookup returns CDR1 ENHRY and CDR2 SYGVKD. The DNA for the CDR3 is TGTGCCATCACCCCGTCCCCGGGAAGAGGACAGTTGGGAAACACCATATATTTT. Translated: CAITPSPGRGQLGNTIYF.

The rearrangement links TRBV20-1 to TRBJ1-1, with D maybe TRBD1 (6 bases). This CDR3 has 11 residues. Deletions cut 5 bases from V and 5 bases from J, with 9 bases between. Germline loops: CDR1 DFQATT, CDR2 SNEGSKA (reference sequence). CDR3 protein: CSAYRDTEAFF. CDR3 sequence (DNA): TGCAGTGCTTACAGGGATACTGAAGCTTTCTTT.

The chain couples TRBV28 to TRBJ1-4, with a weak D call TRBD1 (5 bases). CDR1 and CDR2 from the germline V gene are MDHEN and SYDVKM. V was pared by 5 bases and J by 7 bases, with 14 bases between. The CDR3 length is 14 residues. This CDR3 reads CASSLGLRGEKLFF. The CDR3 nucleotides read TGTGCCAGCAGTCTGGGCCTTAGGGGTGAAAAACTGTTTTTT.